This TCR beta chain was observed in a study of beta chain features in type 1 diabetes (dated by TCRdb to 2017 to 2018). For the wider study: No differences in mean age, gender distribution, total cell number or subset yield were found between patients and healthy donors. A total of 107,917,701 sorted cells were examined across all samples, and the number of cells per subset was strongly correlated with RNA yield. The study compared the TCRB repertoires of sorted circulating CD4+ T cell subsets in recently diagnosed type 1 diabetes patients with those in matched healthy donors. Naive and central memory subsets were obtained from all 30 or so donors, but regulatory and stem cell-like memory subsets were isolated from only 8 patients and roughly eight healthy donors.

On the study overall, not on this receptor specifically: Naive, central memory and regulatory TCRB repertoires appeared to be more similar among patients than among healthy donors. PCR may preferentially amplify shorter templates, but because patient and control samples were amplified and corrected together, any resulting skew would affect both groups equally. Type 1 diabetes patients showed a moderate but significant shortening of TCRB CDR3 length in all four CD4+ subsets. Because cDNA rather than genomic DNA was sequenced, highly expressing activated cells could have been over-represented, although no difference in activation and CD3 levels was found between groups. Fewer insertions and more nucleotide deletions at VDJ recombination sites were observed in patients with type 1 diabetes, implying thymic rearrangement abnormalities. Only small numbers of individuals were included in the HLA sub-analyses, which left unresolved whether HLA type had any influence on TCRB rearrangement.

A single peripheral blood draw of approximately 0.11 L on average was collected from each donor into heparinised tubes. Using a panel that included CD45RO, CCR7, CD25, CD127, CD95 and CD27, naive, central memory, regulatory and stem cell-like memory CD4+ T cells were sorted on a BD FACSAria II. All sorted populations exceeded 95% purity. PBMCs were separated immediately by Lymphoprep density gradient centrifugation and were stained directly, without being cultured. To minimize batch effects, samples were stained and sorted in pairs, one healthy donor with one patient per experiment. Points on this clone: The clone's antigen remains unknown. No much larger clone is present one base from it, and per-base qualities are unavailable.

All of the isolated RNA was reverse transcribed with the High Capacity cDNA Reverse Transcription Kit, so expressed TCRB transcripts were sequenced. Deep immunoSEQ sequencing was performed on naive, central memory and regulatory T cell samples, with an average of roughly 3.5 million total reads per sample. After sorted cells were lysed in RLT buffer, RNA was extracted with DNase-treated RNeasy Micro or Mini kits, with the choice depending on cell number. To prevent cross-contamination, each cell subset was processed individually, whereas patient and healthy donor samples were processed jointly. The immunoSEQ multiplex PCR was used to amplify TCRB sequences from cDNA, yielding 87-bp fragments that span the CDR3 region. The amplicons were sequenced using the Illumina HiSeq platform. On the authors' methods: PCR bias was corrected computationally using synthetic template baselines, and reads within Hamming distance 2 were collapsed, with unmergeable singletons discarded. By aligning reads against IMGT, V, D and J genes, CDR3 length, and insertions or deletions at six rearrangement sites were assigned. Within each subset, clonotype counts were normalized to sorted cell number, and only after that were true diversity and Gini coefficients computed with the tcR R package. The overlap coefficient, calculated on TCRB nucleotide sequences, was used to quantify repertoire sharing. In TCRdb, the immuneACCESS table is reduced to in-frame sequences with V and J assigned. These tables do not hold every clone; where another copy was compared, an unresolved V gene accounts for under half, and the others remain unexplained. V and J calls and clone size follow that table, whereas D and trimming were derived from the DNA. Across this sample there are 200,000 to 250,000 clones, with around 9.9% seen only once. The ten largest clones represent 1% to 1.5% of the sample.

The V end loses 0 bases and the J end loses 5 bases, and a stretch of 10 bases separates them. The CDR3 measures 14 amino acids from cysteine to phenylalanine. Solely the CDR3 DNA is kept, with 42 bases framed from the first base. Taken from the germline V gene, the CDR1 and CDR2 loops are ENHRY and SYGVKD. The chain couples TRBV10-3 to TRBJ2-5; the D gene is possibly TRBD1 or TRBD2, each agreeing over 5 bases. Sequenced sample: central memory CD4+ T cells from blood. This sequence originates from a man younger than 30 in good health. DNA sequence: TGTGCCATCAGTGAGTCGAGGGGTTGGGAGACCCAGTACTTC. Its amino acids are CAISESRGWETQYF.